The present TCR beta chain was sequenced within a study of blood T cell repertoires in COVID-19. The overall study: Researchers got acute and convalescent COVID-19 samples from the United States, Italy and Spain. The cDNA or gDNA used as material had been derived from T cells, B-cell-depleted T cells, or PBMCs.

The sample holds one count of this clone. Libraries were prepared by immunoSEQ multiplex PCR; TCRdb keeps only in-frame clonotypes and omits some of them. The table lists about 150,000 clones, roughly 84% of them singletons. Germline V gene lookup returns CDR1 SNHLY and CDR2 FYNNEI. The CDR3 totals 15 residues. The J segment lost 2 bases and the V segment lost 5 bases, leaving 8 bases of the junction unmatched. This TCR derives from a woman between 50 and 59 years old in a cohort sampled during active or convalescent COVID-19. The chain joins TRBV2 to TRBJ2-5, with 7 bases fitting TRBD2. The sequencing input was peripheral blood. CDR3 sequence reads: CASSKTSVLQETQYF. CDR3 nucleotides: TGTGCCAGCAGTAAAACTAGCGTACTACAAGAGACCCAGTACTTC.